These 17 T cell receptor beta chains were sequenced from one sample in a study of T cell responses to AZD1222 COVID-19 vaccine. The table came from immunoSEQ multiplex PCR; TCRdb's copy has only in-frame clones and leaves some out. The sample carries some 86,000 clones, around 90% recorded once. Source: peripheral blood, taken on day 0 of AZD1222 vaccination. Source of these receptors: an adult in good health.

The chain carries TRBV5-1 and TRBJ2-7, with 9 bases that match TRBD2. V lost 0 bases, J lost 4 bases, and 8 bases stayed unmatched. Germline assignment: CDR1 SGHRS and CDR2 YFSETQ. This CDR3 has 16 amino acids. CDR3 bases: TGCGCCAGCAGCTTGGGTGGTAGCGGGAGCCTTTACGAGCAGTACTTC. Its protein product is CASSLGGSGSLYEQYF. Together with reference TRBV5-1 and TRBJ2-7, the CDR3 gives the full variable domain: KAGVTQTPRYLIKTRGQQVTLSCSPISGHRSVSWYQQTPGQGLQFLFEYFSETQRNKGNFPGRFSGRQFSNSRSEMNVSTLELGDSALYLCASSLGGSGSLYEQYFGPGTRLTVT.

The chain recombines TRBV19 with TRBJ2-7; tentatively, D is TRBD1 (6 bases). The V end lost 3 bases, the J end lost 3 bases, and 9 bases lay between the germline ends. This CDR3 is built from 13 residues. CDR1 is LNHDA, CDR2 SQIVND, per germline (reference sequence). The CDR3 DNA is TGTGCCAGTAGTATCGGACAGTTCTACGAGCAGTACTTC. Translation: CASSIGQFYEQYF.

The chain employs TRBV5-1 and TRBJ2-7; D possibly uses TRBD1 or TRBD2 (5 bases each). Germline CDR1 SGHRS, CDR2 YFSETQ. Trimming removed 4 bases at V and 4 bases at J, with 12 bases between. The CDR3 covers 13 residues. DNA for the CDR3: TGCGCCAGCAGCCTATCGGGGCCATACGAGCAGTACTTC. Its protein is CASSLSGPYEQYF.

The chain links TRBV5-6 to TRBJ2-7; no reliable D call. The CDR3 has 14 amino acids. Trimming cost V 1 base and J 5 bases, with 13 bases left between them. Germline loops: CDR1 SGHDT, CDR2 YYEEEE. The DNA for the CDR3 is TGTGCCAGCAGCTTGACGCAGGTGGGCGACGAGCAGTACTTC. It is translated as CASSLTQVGDEQYF.

The chain is built from TRBV9 and TRBJ1-5; D not resolved. Germline loops: CDR1 SGDLS, CDR2 YYNGEE. The CDR3 totals 15 residues. Between the trimmed V and J ends, which lost 2 bases and 3 bases, there was a span of 12 bases. The CDR3 reads CASSVDWRFNQPQHF. CDR3 DNA: TGTGCCAGCAGCGTCGATTGGAGATTCAATCAGCCCCAGCATTTT.

This chain links TRBV12-3 or TRBV12-4 with TRBJ1-2, with D possibly matching TRBD1 (5 bases). The CDR3 consists of 13 residues. The V gene lost 3 bases and the J gene lost 8 bases, with 13 bases spanning the gap. CDR3 DNA sequence: TGTGCCAGCAGTTTCGGAGGGGATGCGGGCTACACCTTC. Translation gives CASSFGGDAGYTF.

The genes are TRBV19 and TRBJ1-5; D gene unclear. Per germline, CDR1 LNHDA and CDR2 SQIVND (reference sequence). The V gene lost 3 bases and the J gene lost 4 bases, with 10 bases spanning the gap. The CDR3 spans 14 residues. The CDR3 loop is CASSMYPINQPQHF. The CDR3 region has the DNA TGTGCCAGTAGTATGTACCCTATTAATCAGCCCCAGCATTTT.

The chain carries TRBV19 and TRBJ2-1; TRBD2 might be the D (7 bases). Trimming pared 3 bases from V and 8 bases from J, leaving 17 bases between. The CDR3 runs 15 residues. CDR1 LNHDA and CDR2 SQIVND come from the germline V gene (reference sequence). In DNA form, the CDR3 reads TGTGCCAGTAGTATGTTTGCGGGGGCCAGCGATGAGCAGTTCTTC. Amino acid sequence: CASSMFAGASDEQFF.

This chain links TRBV29-1 with TRBJ2-7; no clear D. V shed 6 bases and J shed 3 bases, with 15 bases lying between them. Germline values: CDR1 SQVTM, CDR2 ANQGSEA. The CDR3 length is 13 residues. The chain's CDR3 is CSVRSSNFYEQYF. CDR3 DNA sequence: TGCAGCGTGAGAAGTAGTAATTTCTACGAGCAGTACTTC.

This sequence joins TRBV7-9 and TRBJ2-5; D ambiguous. Germline V lookup: CDR1 SEHNR, CDR2 FQNEAQ (reference sequence). The CDR3 is 13 amino acids. V was cut by 3 bases and J by 1 base, with 6 bases left in between. CDR3: CASSFPPQETQYF. For the CDR3, the DNA is TGTGCCAGCAGCTTCCCCCCCCAAGAGACCCAGTACTTC.

The rearrangement uses TRBV9 and TRBJ1-1; a weak D match, TRBD1 (5 bases). The CDR3 runs 14 residues. V shed 0 bases and J shed 5 bases, with 11 bases lying between them. The germline CDR1 and CDR2 sequences are SGDLS and YYNGEE. CDR3 region: CASSVGQPETEAFF. CDR3 in DNA: TGTGCCAGCAGCGTAGGACAGCCAGAAACTGAAGCTTTCTTT.

The V call is TRBV19, the J call TRBJ2-2; tentatively, D is TRBD1 (6 bases). The V end was cut by 1 base, the J end by 6 bases, with 12 bases between. The CDR3 loop spans 15 amino acids. Germline V CDR1 and CDR2: LNHDA, SQIVND (reference sequence). Here the CDR3 DNA reads TGTGCCAGTAGTATAGTCCCAGGGGCGGCCGGGGAGCTGTTTTTT. The encoded protein is CASSIVPGAAGELFF.

This clone was counted only a few times. The V and J genes are TRBV6-4 and TRBJ2-3; TRBD1 matches 9 bases. CDR3 length: 16 amino acids. V trimming: 4 bases; J trimming: 0 bases; junction bases outside the gene matches: 5. CDR1 and CDR2 (germline): MRHNA, SNTAGT. The CDR3 here is CASSVQQGASTDTQYF. CDR3 sequence (DNA): TGTGCCAGCAGTGTCCAACAGGGGGCAAGCACAGATACGCAGTATTTT.

This chain joins TRBV9 and TRBJ2-5; the D is unclear. Germline CDR1 is SGDLS and CDR2 is YYNGEE. CDR3 size: 16 residues. The V gene lost 0 bases and the J gene lost 2 bases, with 14 bases spanning the gap. The CDR3 here is CASSVGLGELQETQYF. In nucleotides, the CDR3 is TGTGCCAGCAGCGTAGGATTAGGAGAATTACAAGAGACCCAGTACTTC. Using reference TRBV9 and TRBJ2-5 for the parts outside the CDR3, the full variable domain is DSGVTQTPKHLITATGQRVTLRCSPRSGDLSVYWYQQSLDQGLQFLIQYYNGEERAKGNILERFSAQQFPDLHSELNLSSLELGDSALYFCASSVGLGELQETQYFGPGTRLLVL.

This clone was picked up one time. The chain combines TRBV9 with TRBJ1-4; a possible D gene is TRBD1 (5 bases). Per germline, CDR1 SGDLS and CDR2 YYNGEE. V dropped 0 bases and J dropped 2 bases, with 17 bases sitting between them. The CDR3 is 18 amino acids. CDR3 residues: CASSVADSALGTNEKLFF. The CDR3 DNA is TGTGCCAGCAGCGTAGCAGACAGCGCCCTTGGTACTAATGAAAAACTGTTTTTT.

The chain is built from TRBV6-5 and TRBJ2-1, with D perhaps matching TRBD2 (6 bases). CDR1 MNHEY and CDR2 SVGAGI come from the germline V gene. CDR3 length: 15 amino acids. Trimming cost V 6 bases and J 0 bases, with 12 bases left between them. The CDR3, as DNA: TGTGCCAGCAGAAACCGGGACTCCTCCTACAATGAGCAGTTCTTC. This translates into CASRNRDSSYNEQFF.

The chain carries TRBV29-1 and TRBJ2-3, with 8 bases that match TRBD2. CDR3 length: 15 residues. The trim removed 7 bases at V and 6 bases at J, leaving 15 bases unmatched. Germline V lookup: CDR1 SQVTM, CDR2 ANQGSEA. As DNA, the CDR3 is TGCAGCGCCGACCGTTCCAGCGGGAGTGCGGATACGCAGTATTTT. Translating it yields CSADRSSGSADTQYF.